Listed below are T cell receptor beta chains from one sample, sequenced in a study of human T cells and chemical hapten exposure. MiXCR was run by TCRdb on the RACE reads, yielding one entry per CDR3 protein. The data show tens of thousands of distinct CDR3 sequences, less than 15% seen once. The source material was whole blood, sampled in connection with sensitization to the hapten diphenylcyclopropenone (DPC). The source of these receptors is a woman aged 40 to 50 with alopecia areata. Some clones in this sample may be carry-over from other donors' samples. Each CDR3 is given with its conserved first and last residue. Each record gives: clone size, V gene, J gene, D gene, CDR3 length, CDR3 DNA, CDR3 protein. D genes are given only for firm matches. Expanded clones get a size class; other rows say once, few or many, or leave the size out.

NA	TRBV6-6	TRBJ2-7	NA	13	TGTGCCAGCAGTTACTCAGGGGGACACGAGCAGTACTTC	CASSYSGGHEQYF
many	TRBV11-2	TRBJ2-1	TRBD2	19	TGTGCCAGCAGCTTAGCCGGACTAGCGGGGCCGAGCTCCTACAATGAGCAGTTCTTC	CASSLAGLAGPSSYNEQFF
NA	TRBV11-2	TRBJ2-1	NA	13	TGTGCCAGCAGCTTAGCAGGTGGATTTGAGCAGTTCTTC	CASSLAGGFEQFF
NA	TRBV3-1	TRBJ2-3	TRBD1	15	TGTGCCAGCAGCCCGGACAGGGGACGGGCAGATACGCAGTATTTT	CASSPDRGRADTQYF
many	TRBV6-2/TRBV6-3	TRBJ2-7	NA	13	TGTGCCAGCAGAACCGGGCTCAACTACGAGCAGTACTTC	CASRTGLNYEQYF
many	TRBV11-2	TRBJ1-4	NA	14	TGTGCCAGCAGTTTCCGTGACTCCGGTGAAAAACTGTTTTTT	CASSFRDSGEKLFF
many	TRBV28	TRBJ2-5	TRBD2	15	TGTGCCAGCAGTTTAACTAGCGGTGGCCAAGAGACCCAGTACTTC	CASSLTSGGQETQYF
many	TRBV28	TRBJ2-3	NA	15	TGTGCCAGCCGCCGGGACGTACTAAGGACAGATACGCAGTATTTT	CASRRDVLRTDTQYF
many	TRBV24-1	TRBJ2-5	NA	13	TGTGCCACCAGTGACCCGTACCAAGAGACCCAGTACTTC	CATSDPYQETQYF
few	TRBV29-1	TRBJ2-1	NA	12	TGCAGCGTCGGCGCGGGGGACAGGGAGCAGTTCTTC	CSVGAGDREQFF
many	TRBV28	TRBJ1-5	NA	15	TGTGCCAGCACCCAAGACGGGTTCCAAGATCAGCCCCAGCATTTT	CASTQDGFQDQPQHF
few	TRBV20-1	TRBJ2-3	TRBD2	14	TGCAGTGCTAGACTAGCGGAAGGCACAGATACGCAGTATTTT	CSARLAEGTDTQYF
NA	TRBV4-1	TRBJ1-2	TRBD1	13	TGCGCCAGCAGCCAGACAGGGAACTATGGCTACACCTTC	CASSQTGNYGYTF
NA	TRBV28	TRBJ2-7	NA	12	TGTGCCAGCAGTTCGACACCCTACGAGCAGTACTTC	CASSSTPYEQYF
many	TRBV7-2	TRBJ2-6	NA	12	TGTGCCAGCAGTGCTGGGGCCAACGTCCTGACTTTC	CASSAGANVLTF
many	TRBV27	TRBJ1-1	NA	16	TGTGCCAGCAGTTTATTTGGTGGACGGATGAACACTGAAGCTTTCTTT	CASSLFGGRMNTEAFF
many	TRBV11-2	TRBJ2-3	TRBD2	17	TGTGCCAGCAGCGCCGGGCATAGCGGGGGGACAACAGATACGCAGTATTTT	CASSAGHSGGTTDTQYF
many	TRBV5-1	TRBJ1-5	NA	17	TGCGCCAGCAGCCAAGTGGGGGGCGCATCCCCCAATCAGCCCCAGCATTTT	CASSQVGGASPNQPQHF
many	TRBV7-9	TRBJ1-4	TRBD1	15	TGTGCCAGCAGCGGAACCGGGACAGGGGTTGAAAAACTGTTTTTT	CASSGTGTGVEKLFF
NA	TRBV29-1	TRBJ2-2	NA	13	TGCAGCGTTGTGGATCAGAACACCGGGGAGCTGTTTTTT	CSVVDQNTGELFF
many	TRBV7-2	TRBJ2-5	NA	14	TGTGCCAGCAGCTTTAGTTCCCTGTCGGAGACCCAGTACTTC	CASSFSSLSETQYF
NA	TRBV6-6	TRBJ2-5	TRBD2	18	TGTGCCAGCAGTTACTCGACCCGGACTAGCGGGGAACAAGAGACCCAGTACTTC	CASSYSTRTSGEQETQYF
few	TRBV9	TRBJ2-1	TRBD2	15	TGTGCCAGCAGCGGGAATGGACTAGCAAGCAATGAGCAGTTCTTC	CASSGNGLASNEQFF
many	TRBV18	TRBJ2-5	NA	14	TGTGCCAGCTCACCATTCAGGGGACAAGAGACCCAGTACTTC	CASSPFRGQETQYF
many	TRBV20-1	TRBJ2-5	NA	13	TGCAGTGCTAGAGTGACTGCCCCCGAGACCCAGTACTTC	CSARVTAPETQYF
many	TRBV9	TRBJ2-7	NA	14	TGTGCCAGCAGCGTAGGGGTTAGCGGATACGAGCAGTACTTC	CASSVGVSGYEQYF
NA	TRBV6-2/TRBV6-3	TRBJ2-7	TRBD2	13	TGTGCCAGCACTTCGACGGGAGGCGTGAAGCAGTACTTC	CASTSTGGVKQYF
NA	TRBV11-2	TRBJ2-3	NA	15	TGTGCCAGCAGCTTAGAGTGGGTAGTGGGAGATACGCAGTATTTT	CASSLEWVVGDTQYF
many	TRBV29-1	TRBJ2-6	NA	16	TGCAGCACCCGACAGAGCCTGACCTCTGGGGCCAACGTCCTGACTTTC	CSTRQSLTSGANVLTF
medium-sized	TRBV4-3	TRBJ2-2	TRBD2	16	TGCGCCAGCAGCCATTCCTGGCGGGGGGGCCCCGGGGAGCTGTTTTTT	CASSHSWRGGPGELFF
many	TRBV7-6	TRBJ2-3	NA	15	TGTGCCAGCAGCTTAAGGCTAGCACGCACAGATACGCAGTATTTT	CASSLRLARTDTQYF
medium-sized	TRBV4-3	TRBJ1-1	NA	14	TGCGCCAGCAGCCAAGATCTGGGGGACACTGAAGCTTTCTTT	CASSQDLGDTEAFF
many	TRBV18	TRBJ2-7	TRBD1	15	TGTGCCAGCTCACCACCCGGACAGGGGTCCCACGAGCAGTACTTC	CASSPPGQGSHEQYF
NA	TRBV29-1	TRBJ2-2	TRBD1	14	TGCAGCACAACAGGGGGCGCGAACACCGGGGAGCTGATTTTT	CSTTGGANTGELIF
many	TRBV7-6	TRBJ2-3	NA	14	TGTGCCAGCAGCTTAGGGATGCGGGGAGATACGCAGTATTTT	CASSLGMRGDTQYF
NA	TRBV7-2	TRBJ2-1	NA	14	TGTGCCAGCAGCTTAGGGTGGGGTTACAATGAGCAGTTCTTC	CASSLGWGYNEQFF
NA	TRBV6-2/TRBV6-3	TRBJ2-1	NA	14	TGTGCCAGCAGTACCCGCGGAGCGGCGAATGAGCAGTTCTTC	CASSTRGAANEQFF
many	TRBV11-2	TRBJ2-2	TRBD2	16	TGTGCCAGCAGCACCAGACTAGCGGGGGTGCACGGGGAGCTGTTTTTT	CASSTRLAGVHGELFF
NA	TRBV27	TRBJ1-1	NA	13	TGTGCCAGCAGTTTGAAGGGGAACACTGAAGCTTTCTTT	CASSLKGNTEAFF